This T cell receptor beta chain was captured in a study of stem cell transplantation in POMP-related autoinflammatory disease. Looking at the study overall: The study hypothesized thymoproteasome defects skew the TRB repertoire via impaired CD8+ selection.

The germline V and J ends were trimmed by 4 bases and 10 bases, with 13 bases remaining between them. This CDR3 is built from 13 residues. Germline CDR1 reads SGHVS; CDR2 reads FQNEAQ. Study findings and constraints: PRAID patients trended toward lower TRB diversity and higher clonality in all analyzed T-cell subsets. Patients with PRAID showed a restricted number of unique TRB V-J gene pairings.

Clones were read by immunoSEQ multiplex PCR, and TCRdb kept only the in-frame ones, dropping some. The table has over 60,000 clones, roughly 93% seen once. A note on this clone: The antigen remains undetermined.

PRAID combined immunodeficiency and autoinflammation. The V call is TRBV7-8, the J call TRBJ1-4; D is possibly TRBD1 (5 bases). The sequence was obtained from a human patient with POMP-related autoinflammation and immune dysregulation (PRAID). Some T cells may be graft donor cells. Sequencing was performed on CD4+ T cells from PBMCs, taken after stem cell transplantation. The CDR3 DNA sequence: TGTGCCAGCAGCTACGCCCAGCAGGGAAAACTGTTTTTT. Protein: CASSYAQQGKLFF.